The table lists the clone carrying this T cell receptor beta chain with many counts. This sample was included in a study of blood T cell repertoires in COVID-19. Method: immunoSEQ multiplex PCR; TCRdb's copy keeps in-frame clones and lacks some. The sample contains fewer than 350,000 clones, about 88% of which appear only once. The V gene's germline CDR1 is LGHDT and CDR2 YNNKEL (reference sequence). The CDR3 runs to 14 residues. V was cut by 2 bases and J by 7 bases, with 12 bases left in between. The sample comprised PBMCs or T cells enriched from blood (not recorded which). The clonotype comes from a woman aged 30 to 39 who had been exposed to COVID-19. The chain recombines TRBV3-1 (or the pseudogene TRBV3-2) with TRBJ1-5; D might be TRBD1 (5 bases). CDR3: CASSQMGGHQPQHF. DNA for the CDR3: TGTGCCAGCAGCCAAATGGGGGGTCACCAGCCCCAGCATTTT.